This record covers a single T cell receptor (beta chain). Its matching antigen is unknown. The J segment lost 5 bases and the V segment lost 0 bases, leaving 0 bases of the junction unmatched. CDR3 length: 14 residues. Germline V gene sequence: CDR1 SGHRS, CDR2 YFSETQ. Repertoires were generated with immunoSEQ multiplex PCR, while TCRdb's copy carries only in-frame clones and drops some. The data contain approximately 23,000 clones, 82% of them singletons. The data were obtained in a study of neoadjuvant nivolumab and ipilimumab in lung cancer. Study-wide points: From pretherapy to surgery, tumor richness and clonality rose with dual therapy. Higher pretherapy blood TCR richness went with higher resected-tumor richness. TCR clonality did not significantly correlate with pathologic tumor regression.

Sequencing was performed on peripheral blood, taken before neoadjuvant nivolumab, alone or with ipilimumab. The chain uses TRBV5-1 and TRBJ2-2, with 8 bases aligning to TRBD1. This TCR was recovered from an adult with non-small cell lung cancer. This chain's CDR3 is CASSLGQGTGELFF. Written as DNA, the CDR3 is TGCGCCAGCAGCTTGGGACAGGGGACCGGGGAGCTGTTTTTT.